This T cell receptor (beta chain) was sequenced during a study of shared clonotypes between healthy human individuals (dated by TCRdb to about 2020). Looking at the study overall: The cohort comprised two women and a few men aged 18 to 49 years. To estimate repertoire size and how much clonotypes are shared between individuals, the study performed deep sequencing of blood TCR repertoires from roughly five healthy adults. Each donor's leukapheresis produced roughly between roughly 0.85 and 10 billion PBMCs. Libraries were prepared and TCR repertoires were sequenced by different laboratories using diverse techniques, in order to increase sequencing depth and limit assay-specific biases. For each donor, CD4 naive and CD4 memory were each run on three plates, CD8 naive on two plates, and CD8 memory on one plate. Points the paper makes about the study in general: When a few donors were compared, the shared fraction of clonotypes was about 5% for naive CD4, approximately 3.5% for naive CD8, 2.3% for memory CD4, and less than 0.45% for memory CD8. Sampling was restricted to blood, and TCR repertoires in tissues likely differ from the TCR repertoires found in blood. Pairwise subsampling indicated that sequencing depth was expected to affect the degree of clonotype sharing among donors. Estimated clonotype richness was generally larger for naive than for memory subsets. Because the study included a small number of donors, the genetic and exposure-history diversity represented was limited. Higher generation probabilities were observed for clonotypes shared by all four sorted-subset donors than for non-shared clonotypes. Incomplete sequencing was indicated by rarefaction of sorted-subset datasets, despite the large sequencing depth.

On this clone: This clone's antigen is unknown. Per-nucleotide qualities are absent, and no much larger clonotype sits a single base away.

Using the deep immunoSEQ assay, TCR CDR3 regions were amplified from genomic DNA by multiplex PCR. Extracted genomic DNA from each cell subset was distributed evenly across all wells of several immunoSEQ 96-well plates, and each plate was treated as a replicate. Each replicate PCR for sorted subsets received around 210 ng genomic DNA, equal to roughly 30,000 T cell genomes. Purified libraries were measured with a Qubit 3.0 fluorometer, size-checked on a Bioanalyzer 2100, and measured again with the KAPA Library Quantification kit. A separate single-read 150-cycle Illumina NextSeq 550 flow cell was used to sequence each immunoSEQ 96-well plate. Turning to the authors' computational methods: Because only junctional sequences without quality scores were contained in the immunoSEQ output, filtering matching that applied to full-length reads could not be performed. Sequences were annotated with PyIR, a Python wrapper for IgBLAST v1.9, using IMGT germline references to assign V/J genes and CDR3. Reads were removed for weak V/J assignments (E-value above 1e-6), missing CDR3, stop codons, out-of-frame junctions, or ambiguous translated residues. A V3J clonotype was defined by an identical inferred V gene, J gene, and CDR3 amino acid sequence. To compute the percentage overlap between repertoires, the number of shared unique clonotypes was divided by the size of the smaller repertoire. Repertoire richness was assessed with RTK rarefaction, the Chao1 estimator, and Recon v2.1 estimates of unobserved clonotypes. For all TCRbeta clonotypes obtained by the gDNA method from a handful of donors, generation probabilities were computed with OLGA. Drawn from immuneACCESS, this table holds only the in-frame rearrangements with V and J called that TCRdb kept. Clones are partly lost; checked studies trace under half to an unresolved V gene and leave the rest unexplained. The DNA was the basis for D and trimming; V, J and clone size are from that table. The sample yields 2 million to 3 million clones; roughly nine tenths were counted once. The ten biggest clones cover more than 0.12% of the sample.

The donors were healthy, HIV-negative adults with no recently reported acute infections or vaccinations. Every donor was a Caucasian adult residing in Nashville, Tennessee, USA. CD4+ T cells were enriched by magnetic negative selection, after which naive cells were positively selected on CD45RA and the negative fraction was taken as the memory subset. After blood collection by leukapheresis, PBMCs were isolated using Ficoll-Histopaque density gradient centrifugation and then cryopreserved in the vapor phase of liquid nitrogen. Analytical flow cytometry was used to check the purity and quantity of each magnetically sorted T cell population. From each sorted fraction, genomic DNA was isolated and quantified by UV absorbance on a Nanodrop 2000c. Including cysteine and phenylalanine, the CDR3 has 15 amino acids. Only the CDR3 DNA stays, 45 bases, in frame from base 1. CDR1 SGHRS and CDR2 YFSETQ are derived from the germline V gene. V drops 1 base and J drops 0 bases, leaving 11 bases in between.

The chain links TRBV5-1 with TRBJ2-7, with no reliable assignment of the D segment. The specimen was naive CD4+ T cells sorted from blood. The cell subset or site label corresponds to: CD45RA+ positively selected. This receptor was obtained from a man between 18 and 35 years old in good health. CDR3 protein: CASSLYPAVSYEQYF. The DNA sequence reads TGCGCCAGCAGCTTGTATCCCGCCGTCTCCTACGAGCAGTACTTC.